This T cell receptor beta chain was profiled in a study of blood T cell repertoires in COVID-19. At the level of the study: Material from acute and convalescent COVID-19 was sourced from the United States, Italy and Spain.

The assay was immunoSEQ multiplex PCR, and TCRdb's table has in-frame clones only and misses some. The table has some 45,000 clones, around nine tenths seen once. This clone was observed a few times. Germline CDR1 SEHNR, CDR2 FQNEAQ (reference sequence). V shed 1 base and J shed 6 bases, with 10 bases lying between them. The CDR3 contains 13 residues. Material: peripheral blood. The clonotype comes from a man in his fifties or sixties with active COVID-19. V and J are TRBV7-9 and TRBJ2-7; D is ambiguous. CDR3: CASSLVTVGEQYF. The CDR3 nucleotides read TGTGCCAGCAGCTTAGTTACAGTAGGCGAGCAGTACTTC. Supplemented by reference TRBV7-9 and TRBJ2-7, the full variable domain reads DTGVSQNPRHKITKRGQNVTFRCDPISEHNRLYWYRQTLGQGPEFLTYFQNEAQLEKSRLLSDRFSAERPKGSFSTLEIQRTEQGDSAMYLCASSLVTVGEQYFGPGTRLTVT.